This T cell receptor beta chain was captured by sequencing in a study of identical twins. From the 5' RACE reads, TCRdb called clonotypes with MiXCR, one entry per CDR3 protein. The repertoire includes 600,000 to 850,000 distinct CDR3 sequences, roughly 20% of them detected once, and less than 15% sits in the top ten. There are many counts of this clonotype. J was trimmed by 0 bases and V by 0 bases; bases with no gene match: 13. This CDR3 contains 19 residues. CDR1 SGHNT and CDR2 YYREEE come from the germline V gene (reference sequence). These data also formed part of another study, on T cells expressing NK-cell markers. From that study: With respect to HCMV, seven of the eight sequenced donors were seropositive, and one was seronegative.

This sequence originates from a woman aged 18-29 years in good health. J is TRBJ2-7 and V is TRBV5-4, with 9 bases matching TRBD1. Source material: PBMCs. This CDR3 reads CASSLVGHLRTGVSYEQYF. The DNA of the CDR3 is TGTGCCAGCAGCTTGGTGGGGCATCTTAGGACAGGGGTCTCCTACGAGCAGTACTTC. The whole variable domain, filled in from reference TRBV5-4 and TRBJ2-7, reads ETGVTQSPTHLIKTRGQQVTLRCSSQSGHNTVSWYQQALGQGPQFIFQYYREEENGRGNFPPRFSGLQFPNYSSELNVNALELDDSALYLCASSLVGHLRTGVSYEQYFGPGTRLTVT.